This T cell receptor beta chain comes out of a study of T cell repertoires in aging, cancer and after chemotherapy. Study at large: Six age groups, ranging from 30 or younger to 70 or older, included the donors. Roughly 8.8 million TCR reads made up the full dataset. Study-wide results and caveats: No conclusions about immunological memory after chemotherapy can be drawn from the repertoire data.

Germline V lookup: CDR1 SEHNR, CDR2 FQNEAQ (reference sequence). The length of the CDR3 is 15 residues. Trimming shortened V by 7 bases and J by 8 bases, and 23 bases separated the two germline ends. TRB rearrangements spanning V, D and J were amplified using mixed TRB-A/B primers. MiXCR was run by TCRdb on the multiplex PCR reads, yielding one entry per CDR3 protein. The profile covers more than 8,500 distinct CDR3 sequences, with 35% to 45% appearing a single time and 9% to 15% taken by the ten largest. Amplification of TCR beta used genomic DNA extracted from peripheral blood. About this clonotype itself: Antigen unknown.

The chain joins TRBV7-9 to TRBJ2-5, with D maybe TRBD1 (6 bases). The sequenced sample was blood. This TCR came from a human donor with a solid tumor. CDR3 region: CASKGPRGLGETQYF. CDR3 DNA: TGTGCCAGCAAGGGCCCCAGGGGATTAGGAGAAACCCAGTACTTC. The full variable domain, with the rest looked up from reference TRBV7-9 and TRBJ2-5, is DTGVSQNPRHKITKRGQNVTFRCDPISEHNRLYWYRQTLGQGPEFLTYFQNEAQLEKSRLLSDRFSAERPKGSFSTLEIQRTEQGDSAMYLCASKGPRGLGETQYFGPGTRLLVL.